This entry lists 16 T cell receptor beta chains sequenced from one sample in a study of T cell repertoires in cytomegalovirus infection (dated by TCRdb to between 2018 and 2021). Data came from an Illumina HiSeq 1500. TCRdb reanalyzed the raw reads on its own, using fastp at Q25 for trimming and MiXCR for clone calling, and kept in-frame beta chains. For every CDR3 protein sequence, its rows merge into one entry that carries the most common genes and DNA. This sample comprises about 680,000 distinct CDR3 sequences, roughly a quarter of them detected only once. Roughly 8% of the sample is held by the ten biggest clonotypes. Sequencing used CD8+ T cells from PBMCs. The receptors were sampled from a human donor in good health (CMV status not recorded). Some clones in this sample may be carry-over from other donors' samples.

This clonotype was counted ten times or more. The CDR3 DNA follows: TGTGCCAGCAGCTCTCCCAAGGGGGGACGCCAGCCCCAGCATTTT. Encoded protein: CASSSPKGGRQPQHF. The genes are TRBV7-8 and TRBJ1-5; TRBD1 is a possible D gene (6 bases). V lost 4 bases and J 7 bases, leaving 17 bases between the germline ends. This CDR3 comprises 15 residues. Germline values: CDR1 SGHVS, CDR2 FQNEAQ.

The chain links TRBV20-1 to TRBJ2-1, with 9 bases aligning to TRBD2. Germline values: CDR1 DFQATT, CDR2 SNEGSKA (reference sequence). The CDR3 is 16 residues long. V shed 0 bases, J shed 3 bases, and the junction held 6 bases outside the gene matches. The CDR3 spells CSARDLVAGVYNEQFF. The CDR3 nucleotides are TGCAGTGCTAGAGATCTCGTAGCGGGGGTCTACAATGAGCAGTTCTTC.

This clonotype was seen only a few times. The J gene is TRBJ1-1, the V gene TRBV20-1; TRBD1 aligns across 8 bases. With 6 bases clipped from V and 3 bases from J, the junction kept 18 bases outside the gene matches. The germline V gene has CDR1 DFQATT and CDR2 SNEGSKA (reference sequence). This CDR3 has 17 amino acids. This CDR3 is CSARVLPPQGAHTEAFF. The CDR3 coding sequence is TGCAGTGCCCGGGTACTCCCCCCTCAGGGGGCACACACTGAAGCTTTCTTT.

This chain connects TRBV5-6 to TRBJ1-1, with a weak D call TRBD1 (5 bases). Trimming took off 0 bases at V and 5 bases at J, with 14 bases between the two ends. From germline, CDR1 is SGHDT and CDR2 YYEEEE. There are 15 residues in the CDR3. CDR3 sequence reads: CASSLAGAGWTEAFF. The CDR3 nucleotides read TGTGCCAGCAGCTTGGCTGGGGCGGGGTGGACTGAAGCTTTCTTT.

The rearrangement links TRBV6-2 or TRBV6-3 to TRBJ2-3; D is tentatively TRBD1 or TRBD2 (5 bases each). CDR1 MNHEY and CDR2 SVGEGT come from the germline V gene. Trimming took off 7 bases at V and 2 bases at J, with 13 bases between the two ends. CDR3 length equals 14 residues. The CDR3 here is CASTDEGYTDTQYF. DNA of the CDR3: TGTGCCAGCACCGACGAGGGGTACACAGATACGCAGTATTTT.

The table lists this clonotype with a few counts. The rearrangement uses TRBV7-2 and TRBJ2-7; D tentatively fits TRBD1 or TRBD2 (5 bases each). This CDR3 comprises 14 residues. Germline V CDR1 and CDR2: SGHTA, FQGNSA. Deletions cut 2 bases from V and 6 bases from J, with 14 bases between. CDR3 sequence (DNA): TGTGCCAGCAGCTTATACCTCGGGGCCACCGAGCAGTACTTC. The encoded protein is CASSLYLGATEQYF.

In this sample, this clonotype turned up many times. The V gene is TRBV7-2, the J gene TRBJ2-4, with 8 bases aligning to TRBD2. The CDR3 runs 17 residues. Unmatched junction bases numbered 8, after V lost 1 base and J lost 3 bases. Germline V CDR1 and CDR2: SGHTA, FQGNSA. CDR3 bases: TGTGCCAGCAGCTTAGTTCAAGCGGGGGTGGGCAAAAACATTCAGTACTTC. It codes for CASSLVQAGVGKNIQYF.

This clonotype was seen more than once but under ten times. The CDR3 DNA reads as TGTGCCAGTAGTATCCTCCGGGACAAGGCCTACGAGCAGTACTTC. Translated: CASSILRDKAYEQYF. The chain carries TRBV19 and TRBJ2-7; possible D gene TRBD1, 6 bases. The V end was cut by 3 bases, the J end by 2 bases, with 14 bases between. Germline V CDR1 and CDR2: LNHDA, SQIVND (reference sequence). This CDR3 spans 15 amino acids.

This clonotype was seen more than once but under ten times. This rearrangement joins TRBV6-2 or TRBV6-3 to TRBJ2-1; no clear D. Deletions cut 3 bases from V and 9 bases from J, with 9 bases between. The CDR3 has 12 amino acids. Per germline, CDR1 MNHEY and CDR2 SVGEGT. The CDR3 coding sequence is TGTGCCAGCAGTTATATATGGGTTGAGCAGTTCTTC. It is translated as CASSYIWVEQFF.

V and J are TRBV12-5 and TRBJ1-5, with D possibly TRBD1 on 5 matching bases. The CDR3 covers 13 residues. Germline V CDR1 and CDR2: LGHNT, FRNRAP. Trimming took off 3 bases at V and 4 bases at J, with 7 bases between the two ends. The CDR3, as DNA: TGTGCTAGTGGTTTCGGGGGGAATCAGCCCCAGCATTTT. Encoded protein: CASGFGGNQPQHF.

This clonotype was detected ten times or more. The chain has TRBV7-9 and TRBJ1-1, with 8 bases that match TRBD1. The trim removed 1 base at V and 6 bases at J, leaving 4 bases unmatched. The length of the CDR3 is 14 residues. Germline V CDR1 and CDR2: SEHNR, FQNEAQ (reference sequence). CDR3 protein: CASSLGQGLPEAFF. In DNA form, the CDR3 reads TGTGCCAGCAGCTTAGGACAGGGGTTGCCTGAAGCTTTCTTT.

A remark on this clonotype: A read error may be the cause here, since a much bigger clone is one base away. The chain joins TRBV7-6 to TRBJ1-5; D call uncertain. The CDR3 runs to 15 residues. CDR1 is SGHVS, CDR2 FNYEAQ, per germline. The CDR3 region has the DNA TGTGTCAGCAGCTTAGTTGAGGGTATCGATCAGCCCCAGCATTTT. Amino acids: CVSSLVEGIDQPQHF.

J is TRBJ2-7 and V is TRBV6-5; D call uncertain. Germline V lookup: CDR1 MNHEY, CDR2 SVGAGI. CDR3 length equals 15 residues. V lost 2 bases and J lost 0, with 11 bases in between. CDR3 coding DNA: TGTGCCAGCAGTTACGGGGTCAGGTCCTCCTACGAGCAGTACTTC. Protein product: CASSYGVRSSYEQYF.

The chain has TRBV7-9 and TRBJ2-1; D may be TRBD1 (6 bases). The length of the CDR3 is 11 residues. Per the germline V gene, CDR1 is SEHNR and CDR2 is FQNEAQ (reference sequence). Trimming removed 5 bases from V and 10 bases from J, with 9 bases in between. The CDR3 coding sequence is TGTGCCAGCAGCGACACAGGGGAGCAGTTCTTC. Encoded protein: CASSDTGEQFF.

This clonotype was seen at least ten times. The rearrangement links TRBV10-3 to TRBJ2-1, with 10 positions matching TRBD1. V gave up 2 bases and J gave up 6 bases; unmatched junction bases: 13. Germline V gives CDR1 ENHRY, CDR2 SYGVKD. The CDR3 length is 18 residues. The CDR3 sequence: CAISETTGTGEGPNEQFF. The CDR3 coding sequence is TGTGCCATCAGTGAGACTACCGGGACAGGGGAAGGTCCCAATGAGCAGTTCTTC.

V usage is TRBV6-2 or TRBV6-3 and J usage is TRBJ2-6; unclear D gene. Germline values: CDR1 MNHEY, CDR2 SVGEGT. The length of the CDR3 is 15 residues. V lost 6 bases and J 2 bases, leaving 11 bases between the germline ends. DNA of the CDR3: TGTGCCAGCAGCTTCGGCCGCCCTGGGGCCAACGTCCTGACTTTC. Protein sequence: CASSFGRPGANVLTF.